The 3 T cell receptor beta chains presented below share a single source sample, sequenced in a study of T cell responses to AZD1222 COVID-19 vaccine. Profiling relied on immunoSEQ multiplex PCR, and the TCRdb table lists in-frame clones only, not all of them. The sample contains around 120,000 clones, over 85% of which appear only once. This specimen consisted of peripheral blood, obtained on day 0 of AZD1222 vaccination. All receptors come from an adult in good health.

The CDR3 DNA reads TGTGCCAGCCAAGGAGGGGGGGCGATCGAGCAGTACTTC. Encoded protein: CASQGGGAIEQYF. The chain carries TRBV18 and TRBJ2-7; weak D call: TRBD2 (7 bases). Deletions cut 8 bases from V and 6 bases from J, with 17 bases between. The CDR3 has 13 amino acids. Germline-derived CDR1 and CDR2 are KGHSH and LQKENI.

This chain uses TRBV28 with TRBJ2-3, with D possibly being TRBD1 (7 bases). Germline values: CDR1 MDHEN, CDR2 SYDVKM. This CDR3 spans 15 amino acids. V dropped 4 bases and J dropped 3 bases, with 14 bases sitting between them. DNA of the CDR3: TGTGCCAGCAGTTCGCGGACAGGAGGGACAGATACGCAGTATTTT. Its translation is CASSSRTGGTDTQYF.

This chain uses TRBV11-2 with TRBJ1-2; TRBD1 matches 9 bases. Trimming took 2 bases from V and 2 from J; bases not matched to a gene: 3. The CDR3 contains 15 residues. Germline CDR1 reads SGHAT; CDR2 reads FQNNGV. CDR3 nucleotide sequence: TGTGCCAGCAGCTTAAGCGGACAGGGGAACTATGGCTACACCTTC. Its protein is CASSLSGQGNYGYTF.